These 21 T cell receptor beta chains were all obtained from the same sample, sequenced in a study of blood T cells in healthy people across ages. Through a sample-barcoded 5' primer and a J-beta primer mix, a second PCR was run for 7 to 11 cycles. TCRdb itself ran the 5' RACE reads through MiXCR, one entry per CDR3 protein. The sample consists of fewer than 700,000 distinct CDR3 sequences, 35% to 50% of them appearing once. Sequencing used blood. Receptor source: a man of 80 years or more in good health.

V usage is TRBV6-5 and J usage is TRBJ2-3, with 9 nucleotides matching TRBD2. Trimming took 4 bases from V and 3 from J; bases not matched to a gene: 14. Germline assignment: CDR1 MNHEY and CDR2 SVGAGI. The CDR3 spans 18 residues. DNA for the CDR3: TGTGCCAGCAGTTGGGGAGGGGCCCGCGCGGGAGGGACAGATACGCAGTATTTT. It translates to CASSWGGARAGGTDTQYF.

In its sample, this clonotype was seen a few times. The V gene is TRBV7-2, the J gene TRBJ2-5; no firm D call. The CDR3 is 13 amino acids. V was cut by 4 bases and J by 5 bases, with 11 bases left in between. Germline V lookup: CDR1 SGHTA, CDR2 FQGNSA. The CDR3 region is CASSSTPPETQYF. The CDR3, as DNA: TGTGCCAGCAGCTCCACCCCACCCGAGACCCAGTACTTC.

This clonotype was recorded many times. The V and J genes are TRBV7-2 and TRBJ1-1, with D uncertain. V was cut by 4 bases and J by 3 bases, with 9 bases left in between. The CDR3 contains 13 residues. The germline V gene encodes CDR1 SGHTA and CDR2 FQGNSA. Written as DNA, the CDR3 is TGTGCCAGCAGCTCCGGAGGGCACACTGAAGCTTTCTTT. Residues: CASSSGGHTEAFF. Full variable domain (rest looked up from reference TRBV7-2 and TRBJ1-1): GAGVSQSPSNKVTEKGKDVELRCDPISGHTALYWYRQSLGQGLEFLIYFQGNSAPDKSGLPSDRFSAERTGGSVSTLTIQRTQQEDSAVYLCASSSGGHTEAFFGQGTRLTVV.

As to this clonotype: A junction boundary mismatches the germline segment, possibly from a read error. V and J are TRBV15 and TRBJ2-5; 7 bases map to TRBD2. The germline V gene encodes CDR1 LNHNV and CDR2 YYDKDF (reference sequence). The CDR3 sequence is 15 residues long. Here the CDR3 DNA reads TGTACCACCAGCAGAGATACGGGACTATCAGAGACCCAGTACTTC. Translating gives CTTSRDTGLSETQYF.

This chain links TRBV6-2 or TRBV6-3 with TRBJ1-2; D is ambiguous. The ends were cut back, 6 bases at V and 4 bases at J, with 15 bases in the middle. This CDR3 is 14 amino acids long. CDR1 is MNHEY, CDR2 SVGEGT, per germline. CDR3 sequence: CASRQSGDLYGYTF. In nucleotides, the CDR3 is TGTGCCAGCAGGCAAAGCGGGGATCTCTATGGCTACACCTTC.

V and J are TRBV20-1 and TRBJ2-1; D not resolved. Per the germline V gene, CDR1 is DFQATT and CDR2 is SNEGSKA (reference sequence). The CDR3 consists of 14 residues. V was pared by 5 bases and J by 5 bases, with 16 bases between. The CDR3, as DNA: TGCAGTGCTCCGAAGGCGGCCAGTCACAATGAGCAGTTCTTC. This translates into CSAPKAASHNEQFF.

V is TRBV11-3 and J is TRBJ2-5; D unclear. The V end lost 2 bases, the J end lost 11 bases, and 15 bases lay between the germline ends. There are 13 residues in the CDR3. Germline CDR1 is SGHNT and CDR2 is YENEEA. In nucleotides, the CDR3 is TGTGCCAGCAGCTTATTTTATCGGAATGAGCAGTACTTC. The encoded protein is CASSLFYRNEQYF. The entire variable domain, with the rest obtained from reference TRBV11-3 and TRBJ2-5, is as follows: EAGVVQSPRYKIIEKKQPVAFWCNPISGHNTLYWYLQNLGQGPELLIRYENEEAVDDSQLPKDRFSAERLKGVDSTLKIQPAELGDSAVYLCASSLFYRNEQYFGPGTRLLVL.

The chain recombines TRBV2 with TRBJ1-4, with D unresolved. There are 14 residues in the CDR3. Trimming removed 9 bases at V and 0 bases at J, with 11 bases between. The germline gives CDR1 SNHLY, CDR2 FYNNEI. The CDR3 protein is CASTRLATNEKLFF. The CDR3 DNA reads as TGTGCCAGTACCAGACTTGCAACTAATGAAAAACTGTTTTTT.

This clonotype was counted between two and nine times. The chain joins TRBV7-9 to TRBJ1-4, with D perhaps matching TRBD1 (5 bases). Per germline, CDR1 SEHNR and CDR2 FQNEAQ (reference sequence). The CDR3 has 17 residues. V gave up 11 bases and J gave up 0 bases, with 22 bases separating them. The CDR3 here is CAWARDLILTTNEKLFF. In DNA, the CDR3 is TGTGCCTGGGCTAGGGACCTCATCCTTACAACTAATGAAAAACTGTTTTTT.

The V call is TRBV7-2, the J call TRBJ2-7, with 13 bases aligning to TRBD2. The J call is uncertain, as TRBJ2-5 better fits the DNA end. The CDR3 has 15 residues. Germline V gives CDR1 SGHTA, CDR2 FQGNSA. The CDR3 loop is CASSPRLAGGKTQYF. The CDR3 region has the DNA TGTGCCAGCAGCCCCCGACTAGCGGGGGGAAAGACCCAGTACTTC.

The CDR3 loop is CASSQGVDPLGALHF. The CDR3 bases are TGTGCCAGCAGCCAGGGGGTGGACCCCCTGGGGGCCCTCCACTTT. The chain joins TRBV4-2 to TRBJ1-6, with D perhaps matching TRBD1 (5 bases). The ends were cut back, 3 bases at V and 14 bases at J, with 20 bases in the middle. Germline assignment: CDR1 LGHNA and CDR2 YNFKEQ. This CDR3 contains 15 residues.

This clonotype has a single count. The V call is TRBV7-2, the J call TRBJ2-3; 10 nucleotides align to TRBD2. Germline V gene lookup returns CDR1 SGHTA and CDR2 FQGNSA. CDR3 size: 15 residues. V lost 4 bases, J lost 1 base, and 2 bases stayed unmatched. In DNA form, the CDR3 reads TGTGCCAGCAGCTGTCTAGCGGGGGGCACAGATACGCAGTATTTT. Translating gives CASSCLAGGTDTQYF.

This clonotype was picked up a small number of times. The chain is built from TRBV7-2 and TRBJ2-7; D gene uncertain. The CDR3 is 13 residues long. The V end lost 2 bases, the J end lost 1 base, and 6 bases lay between the germline ends. Germline CDR1 is SGHTA and CDR2 is FQGNSA. CDR3 DNA sequence: TGTGCCAGCAGCTTACAACCATCCTACGAGCAGTACTTC. Translation: CASSLQPSYEQYF.

Ten or more counts support this clonotype. This rearrangement joins TRBV7-2 to TRBJ2-5; D remains ambiguous. V was cut by 5 bases and J by 2 bases, with 12 bases left in between. Looked up from germline, CDR1 is SGHTA and CDR2 is FQGNSA. This CDR3 comprises 14 residues. Here the CDR3 DNA reads TGTGCCAGCAGCCCCAGTAGGGCGCAAGAGACCCAGTACTTC. It yields the protein CASSPSRAQETQYF.

A few counts support this clonotype. The chain combines TRBV20-1 with TRBJ2-7; possible D gene TRBD2, 7 bases. Germline V CDR1 and CDR2: DFQATT, SNEGSKA (reference sequence). Trimming pared 2 bases from V and 0 bases from J, leaving 14 bases between. This CDR3 has 15 residues. The CDR3 sequence is CSARTGGFFSYEQYF. The CDR3, as DNA: TGCAGTGCTAGAACGGGGGGCTTCTTCTCCTACGAGCAGTACTTC.

The rearrangement joins TRBV7-9 to TRBJ1-4; D not resolved. From germline, CDR1 is SEHNR and CDR2 FQNEAQ (reference sequence). Between the trimmed V and J ends, which lost 3 bases and 8 bases, there was a span of 13 bases. The CDR3 runs to 14 residues. The CDR3: CASSFLQMGEKLFF. The DNA of the CDR3 is TGTGCCAGCAGCTTTCTACAGATGGGCGAAAAACTGTTTTTT.

In this sample, this clonotype turned up a few times. This sequence joins TRBV13 and TRBJ2-1; 13 nucleotides agree with TRBD2. This CDR3 has 18 residues. Germline CDR1 and CDR2: PRHDT and FYEKMQ (reference sequence). The V segment lost 2 bases and the J segment 8 bases; nucleotides outside the gene matches: 12. The CDR3 here is CASSLFRGGTSGIHEQFF. CDR3 DNA: TGTGCCAGCAGCTTATTCAGGGGGGGGACTAGCGGGATACATGAGCAGTTCTTC.

CDR3 in amino acids: CASSDRAASYEQYF. The CDR3 DNA sequence: TGTGCCAGCAGTGACCGGGCCGCATCCTACGAGCAGTACTTC. The chain recombines TRBV6-2 or TRBV6-3 with TRBJ2-7; no definite D call. Germline V gene data show CDR1 as MNHEY and CDR2 as SVGEGT. The CDR3 loop spans 14 amino acids. V was cut by 5 bases and J by 1 base, with 12 bases left in between.

The rearrangement joins TRBV20-1 to TRBJ2-3, with 14 bases lining up with TRBD2. J lost 3 bases, V lost 5 bases, and 4 bases had no gene match. Germline V lookup: CDR1 DFQATT, CDR2 SNEGSKA (reference sequence). The length of the CDR3 is 15 residues. CDR3 protein: CSARGLAGGTDTQYF. The DNA of the CDR3 is TGCAGTGCTCGCGGACTAGCGGGAGGAACAGATACGCAGTATTTT.

The chain recombines TRBV7-3 with TRBJ1-1, with D unresolved. Germline-derived CDR1 and CDR2 are SGHTA and FQGTGA. The CDR3 length is 13 residues. CDR3 sequence (DNA): TGTGCAGATGTCTTCACGGGCAACACTGAAGCTTTCTTT. Its translation is CADVFTGNTEAFF.

In this sample, this clonotype turned up a few times. This rearrangement joins TRBV29-1 to TRBJ2-7; no firm D call. CDR1 and CDR2 from the germline V gene are SQVTM and ANQGSEA. The CDR3 is made up of 12 amino acids. V was shortened by 6 bases and J by 0 bases, with 9 bases between the two germline ends. In DNA, the CDR3 is TGCAGCGTGACTGGGAACTCCTACGAGCAGTACTTC. Encoded protein: CSVTGNSYEQYF.